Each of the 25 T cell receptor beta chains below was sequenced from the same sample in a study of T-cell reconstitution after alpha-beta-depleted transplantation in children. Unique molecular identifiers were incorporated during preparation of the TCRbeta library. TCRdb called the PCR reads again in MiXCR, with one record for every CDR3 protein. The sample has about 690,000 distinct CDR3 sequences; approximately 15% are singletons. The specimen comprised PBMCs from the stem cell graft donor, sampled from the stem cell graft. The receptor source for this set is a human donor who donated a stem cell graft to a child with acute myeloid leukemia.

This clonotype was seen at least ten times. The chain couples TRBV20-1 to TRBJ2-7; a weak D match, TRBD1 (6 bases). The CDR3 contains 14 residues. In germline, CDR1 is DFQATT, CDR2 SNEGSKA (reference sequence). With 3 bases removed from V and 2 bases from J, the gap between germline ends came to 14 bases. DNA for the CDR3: TGCAGTGCTAGCCCGGGACAAAGCCCCTACGAGCAGTACTTC. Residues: CSASPGQSPYEQYF.

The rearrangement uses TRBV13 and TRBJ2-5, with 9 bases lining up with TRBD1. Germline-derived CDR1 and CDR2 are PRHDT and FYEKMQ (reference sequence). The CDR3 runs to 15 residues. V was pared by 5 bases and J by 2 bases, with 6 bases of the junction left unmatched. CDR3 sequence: CASSATGGTQETQYF. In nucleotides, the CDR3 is TGTGCCAGCAGCGCGACAGGGGGGACACAAGAGACCCAGTACTTC.

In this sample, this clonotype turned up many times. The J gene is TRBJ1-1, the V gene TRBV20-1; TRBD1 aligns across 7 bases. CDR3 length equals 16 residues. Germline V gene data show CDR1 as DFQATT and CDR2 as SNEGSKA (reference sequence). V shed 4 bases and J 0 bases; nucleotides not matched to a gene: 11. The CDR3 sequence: CSAIPPGQPLNTEAFF. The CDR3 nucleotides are TGCAGTGCTATACCTCCGGGACAGCCTTTGAACACTGAAGCTTTCTTT.

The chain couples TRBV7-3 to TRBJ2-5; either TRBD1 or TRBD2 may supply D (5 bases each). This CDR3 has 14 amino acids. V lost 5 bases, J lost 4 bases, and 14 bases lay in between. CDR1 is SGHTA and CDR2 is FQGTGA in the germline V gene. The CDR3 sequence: CASSLWGSGETQYF. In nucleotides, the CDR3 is TGTGCCAGCAGCCTCTGGGGGTCGGGAGAGACCCAGTACTTC.

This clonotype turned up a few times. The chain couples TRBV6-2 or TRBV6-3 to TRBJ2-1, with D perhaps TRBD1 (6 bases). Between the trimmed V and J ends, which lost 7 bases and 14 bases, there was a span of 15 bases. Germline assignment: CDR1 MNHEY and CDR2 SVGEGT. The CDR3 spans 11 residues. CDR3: CASTGDNLEFF. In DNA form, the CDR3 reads TGTGCCAGCACCGGGGACAACTTAGAGTTCTTC.

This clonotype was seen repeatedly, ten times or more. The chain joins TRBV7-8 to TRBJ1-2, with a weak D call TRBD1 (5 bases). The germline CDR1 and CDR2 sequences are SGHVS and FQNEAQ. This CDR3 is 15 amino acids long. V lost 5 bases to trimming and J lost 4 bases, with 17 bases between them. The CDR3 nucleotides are TGTGCCAGCAGCCCCAAGACAGAGACCTCCTATGGCTACACCTTC. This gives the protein CASSPKTETSYGYTF.

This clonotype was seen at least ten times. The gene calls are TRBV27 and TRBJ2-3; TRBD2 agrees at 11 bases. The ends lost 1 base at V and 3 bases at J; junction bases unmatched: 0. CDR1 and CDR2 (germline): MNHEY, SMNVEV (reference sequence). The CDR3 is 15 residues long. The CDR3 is CASSLWTSGTDTQYF. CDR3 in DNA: TGTGCCAGCAGTTTATGGACTAGCGGGACAGATACGCAGTATTTT.

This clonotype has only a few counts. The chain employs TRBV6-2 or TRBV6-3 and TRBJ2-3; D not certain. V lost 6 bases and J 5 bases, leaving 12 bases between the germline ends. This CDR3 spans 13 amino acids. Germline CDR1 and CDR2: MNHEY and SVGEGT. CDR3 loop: CASSPNRKDTQYF. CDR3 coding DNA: TGTGCCAGCAGCCCTAACCGTAAAGATACGCAGTATTTT.

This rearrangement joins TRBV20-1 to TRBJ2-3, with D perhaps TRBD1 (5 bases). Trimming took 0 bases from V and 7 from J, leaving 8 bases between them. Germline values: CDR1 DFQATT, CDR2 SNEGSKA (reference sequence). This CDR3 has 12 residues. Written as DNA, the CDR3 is TGCAGTGCTAGAGAGACAGAGAATACGCAGTATTTT. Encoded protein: CSARETENTQYF.

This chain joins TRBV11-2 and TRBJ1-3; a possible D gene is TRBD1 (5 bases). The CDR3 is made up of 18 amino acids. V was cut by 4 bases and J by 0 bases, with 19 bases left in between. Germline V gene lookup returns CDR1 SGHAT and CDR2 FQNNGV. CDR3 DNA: TGTGCCAGCAGCTCCCGGGACTCCAAATGGGGCTCTGGAAACACCATATATTTT. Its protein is CASSSRDSKWGSGNTIYF.

Here the CDR3 DNA reads TGTGCCAGCGGCCAAGCACCTGGTGGTTCACCCCTCCACTTT. Its translation: CASGQAPGGSPLHF. J is TRBJ1-6 and V is TRBV13; D is undetermined. CDR3 length: 14 residues. V was clipped by 8 bases and J by 9 bases, with 17 bases between them. Germline CDR1 reads PRHDT; CDR2 reads FYEKMQ (reference sequence). Combining the CDR3 with reference TRBV13 and TRBJ1-6 gives the whole variable domain AAGVIQSPRHLIKEKRETATLKCYPIPRHDTVYWYQQGPGQDPQFLISFYEKMQSDKGSIPDRFSAQQFSDYHSELNMSSLELGDSALYFCASGQAPGGSPLHFGNGTRLTVT.

The CDR3 is CASSPTGTGPGQPQHF. CDR3 nucleotides: TGTGCCAGCTCACCAACCGGGACAGGGCCGGGTCAGCCCCAGCATTTT. The gene calls are TRBV18 and TRBJ1-5, with 9 bases fitting TRBD1. Germline loops: CDR1 KGHSH, CDR2 LQKENI. The CDR3 sequence is 16 residues long. V lost 2 bases and J lost 6; bases outside the gene matches: 8.

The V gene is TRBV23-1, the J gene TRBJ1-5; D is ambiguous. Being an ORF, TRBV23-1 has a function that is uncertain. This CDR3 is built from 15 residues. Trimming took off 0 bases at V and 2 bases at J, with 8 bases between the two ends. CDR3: CASSQSDRGNQPQHF. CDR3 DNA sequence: TGCGCCAGCAGTCAATCGGACCGCGGCAATCAGCCCCAGCATTTT.

DNA for the CDR3: TGCGCCAGCAGCTGGGAGGGGACAGGGGCAACTGAAGCTTTCTTT. This sequence encodes CASSWEGTGATEAFF. This chain links TRBV4-1 with TRBJ1-1; 10 bases line up with TRBD1. This CDR3 region has 15 residues. V dropped 5 bases and J dropped 5; count of bases not matched to a gene: 8. In germline, CDR1 is MGHRA, CDR2 YSYEKL.

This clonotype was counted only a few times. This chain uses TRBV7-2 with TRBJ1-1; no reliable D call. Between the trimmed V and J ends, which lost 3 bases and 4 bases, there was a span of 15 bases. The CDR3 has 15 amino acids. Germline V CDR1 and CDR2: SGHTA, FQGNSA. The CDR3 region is CASSFIGQAITEAFF. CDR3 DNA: TGTGCCAGCAGCTTTATCGGGCAGGCGATCACTGAAGCTTTCTTT.

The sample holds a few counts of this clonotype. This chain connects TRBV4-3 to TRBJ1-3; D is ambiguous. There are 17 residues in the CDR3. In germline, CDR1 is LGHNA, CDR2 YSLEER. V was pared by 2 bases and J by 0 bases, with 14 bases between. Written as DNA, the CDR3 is TGCGCCAGCAGCCAATCACTCACAGCCTTCTCTGGAAACACCATATATTTT. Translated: CASSQSLTAFSGNTIYF.

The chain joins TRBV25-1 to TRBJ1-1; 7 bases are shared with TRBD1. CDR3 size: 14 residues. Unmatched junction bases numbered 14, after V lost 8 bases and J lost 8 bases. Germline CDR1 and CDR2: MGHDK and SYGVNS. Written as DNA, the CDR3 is TGTGCCAGCGCCTGGGAGGGGGCGGACGGCGAAGCTTTCTTT. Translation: CASAWEGADGEAFF.

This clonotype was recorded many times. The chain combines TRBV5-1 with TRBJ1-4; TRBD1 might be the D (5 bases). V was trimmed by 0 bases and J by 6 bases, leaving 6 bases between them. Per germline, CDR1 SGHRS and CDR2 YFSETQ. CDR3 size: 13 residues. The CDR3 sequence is CASSLETDEKLFF. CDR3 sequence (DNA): TGCGCCAGCAGCTTGGAGACAGATGAAAAACTGTTTTTT.

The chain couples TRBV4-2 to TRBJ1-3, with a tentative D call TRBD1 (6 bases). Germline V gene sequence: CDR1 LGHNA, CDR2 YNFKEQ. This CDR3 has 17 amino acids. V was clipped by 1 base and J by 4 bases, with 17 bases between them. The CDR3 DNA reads TGTGCCAGCAGCCAAGCGTTGGAGGGGGTCTCAGGAAACACCATATATTTT. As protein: CASSQALEGVSGNTIYF.

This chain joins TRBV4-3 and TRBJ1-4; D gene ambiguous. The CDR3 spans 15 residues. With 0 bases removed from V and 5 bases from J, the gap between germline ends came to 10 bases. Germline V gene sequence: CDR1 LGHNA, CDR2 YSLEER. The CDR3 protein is CASSQDYGRNEKLFF. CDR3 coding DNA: TGCGCCAGCAGCCAAGATTATGGAAGGAATGAAAAACTGTTTTTT.

The CDR3 DNA sequence: TGTGCCAGCAGCGACGGGACAGTCAGGCGACAAGAGACCCAGTACTTC. Its translation is CASSDGTVRRQETQYF. The V gene is TRBV7-2, the J gene TRBJ2-5, with 7 bases identical to TRBD1. With 5 bases clipped from V and 2 bases from J, the junction kept 11 bases outside the gene matches. Germline V gene sequence: CDR1 SGHTA, CDR2 FQGNSA. The CDR3 spans 16 residues.

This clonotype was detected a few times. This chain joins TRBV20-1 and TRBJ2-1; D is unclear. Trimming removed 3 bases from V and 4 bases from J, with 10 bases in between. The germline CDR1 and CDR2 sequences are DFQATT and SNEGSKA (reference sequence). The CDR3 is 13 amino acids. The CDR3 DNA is TGCAGTGCTAGGACATCGGAGTACAATGAGCAGTTCTTC. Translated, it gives CSARTSEYNEQFF.

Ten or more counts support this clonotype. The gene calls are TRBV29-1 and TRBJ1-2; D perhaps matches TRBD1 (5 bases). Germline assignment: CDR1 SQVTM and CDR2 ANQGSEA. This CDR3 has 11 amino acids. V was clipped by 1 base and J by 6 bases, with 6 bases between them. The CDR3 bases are TGCAGCGTTGAAGGGGGGGATGGCTACACCTTC. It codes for CSVEGGDGYTF.

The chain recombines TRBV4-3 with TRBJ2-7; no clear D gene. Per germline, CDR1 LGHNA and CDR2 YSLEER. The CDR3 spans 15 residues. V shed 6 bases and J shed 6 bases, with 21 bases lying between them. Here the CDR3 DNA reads TGCGCCAGCAGTCCCTACTCGGACGGCGCGTCCGAGCAGTACTTC. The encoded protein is CASSPYSDGASEQYF.

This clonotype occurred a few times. The CDR3, as DNA: TGTGCCAGCAGTTCCTCTCGGAGGGGCCAGGGTAATGAAAAACTGTTTTTT. This sequence encodes CASSSSRRGQGNEKLFF. This sequence joins TRBV6-5 and TRBJ1-4, with D perhaps TRBD1 (5 bases). Germline CDR1 is MNHEY and CDR2 is SVGAGI. CDR3 length: 17 residues. With 4 bases removed from V and 4 bases from J, the gap between germline ends came to 19 bases.